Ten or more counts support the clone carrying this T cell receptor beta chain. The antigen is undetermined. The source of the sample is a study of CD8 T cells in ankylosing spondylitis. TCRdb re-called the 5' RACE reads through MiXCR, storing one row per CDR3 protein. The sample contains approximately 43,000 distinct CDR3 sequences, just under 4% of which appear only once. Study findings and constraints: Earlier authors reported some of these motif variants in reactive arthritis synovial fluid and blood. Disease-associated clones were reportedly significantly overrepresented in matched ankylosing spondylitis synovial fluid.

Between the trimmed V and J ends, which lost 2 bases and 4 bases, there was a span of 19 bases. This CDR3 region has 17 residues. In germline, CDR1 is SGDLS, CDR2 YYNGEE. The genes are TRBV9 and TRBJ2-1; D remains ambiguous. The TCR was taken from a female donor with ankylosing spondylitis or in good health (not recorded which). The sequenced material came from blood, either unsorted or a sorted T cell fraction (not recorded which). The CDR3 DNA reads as TGTGCCAGCAGCGTCGAAGACTCGCCGAGATTGTACAATGAGCAGTTCTTC. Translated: CASSVEDSPRLYNEQFF.